These 25 T cell receptor beta chains were all obtained from the same sample, sequenced in a study of T-cell reconstitution after alpha-beta-depleted transplantation in children. The library targeted TCRbeta and was prepared with unique molecular identifiers. MiXCR, applied by TCRdb to the PCR reads, yields one record per CDR3 protein. This sample carries approximately 980,000 distinct CDR3 sequences, about 29% of them seen once, and the ten largest clones take roughly 31%. Sequenced material: PBMCs, mostly from graft donor cells, taken 360 days after TCRalphabeta/CD19-depleted stem cell transplant. The receptors originated from a boy in the first two years of life who had a stem cell transplant for SCID, so the T cells may come from the graft donor.

This clonotype came up a few times. The chain combines TRBV7-9 with TRBJ1-2; D is perhaps TRBD1 (5 bases). Trimming took off 5 bases at V and 8 bases at J, with 18 bases between the two ends. The CDR3 length is 14 residues. Germline CDR1 SEHNR, CDR2 FQNEAQ (reference sequence). The CDR3 coding sequence is TGTGCCAGCAGCCTCGCCTCGGGGGGAGGGGGCTACACCTTC. Amino acid sequence: CASSLASGGGGYTF.

The V and J genes are TRBV5-5 and TRBJ2-1, with 8 bases identical to TRBD1. The CDR3 sequence is 15 residues long. The germline CDR1 and CDR2 sequences are SGHKS and YYEKEE (reference sequence). V trimming: 2 bases; J trimming: 6 bases; junction bases outside the gene matches: 7. CDR3 nucleotides: TGTGCCAGCAGCTTAGTCAGGGGGCAGGTCAATGAGCAGTTCTTC. Its translation is CASSLVRGQVNEQFF. Drawing the rest from reference TRBV5-5 and TRBJ2-1, the complete variable domain is DAGVTQSPTHLIKTRGQQVTLRCSPISGHKSVSWYQQVLGQGPQFIFQYYEKEERGRGNFPDRFSARQFPNYSSELNVNALLLGDSALYLCASSLVRGQVNEQFFGPGTRLTVL.

The table lists this clonotype with a few counts. V and J are TRBV20-1 and TRBJ2-5; the D is unclear. V lost 3 bases and J lost 1, with 9 bases in between. The CDR3 length is 13 residues. CDR1 DFQATT and CDR2 SNEGSKA come from the germline V gene (reference sequence). The CDR3 loop reads CSASGPGQETQYF. CDR3 nucleotide sequence: TGCAGTGCTAGTGGGCCAGGCCAAGAGACCCAGTACTTC.

This clonotype was found a few times. The chain uses TRBV10-3 and TRBJ2-7; D might be TRBD1 (5 bases). Trimming removed 6 bases at V and 2 bases at J, with 11 bases between. There are 13 residues in the CDR3. Germline loops: CDR1 ENHRY, CDR2 SYGVKD. The CDR3 DNA follows: TGTGCCATCAGCAGGGAACCTACCTACGAGCAGTACTTC. Residues: CAISREPTYEQYF.

The rearrangement links TRBV24-1 to TRBJ2-7; D is perhaps TRBD2 (6 bases). Germline V gene lookup returns CDR1 KGHDR and CDR2 SFDVKD. The germline V and J ends were trimmed by 11 bases and 3 bases, with 19 bases remaining between them. The CDR3 consists of 14 residues. The CDR3 nucleotides are TGTGCCATCAGAGATCTGGGGGGAGGCTACGAGCAGTACTTC. This sequence encodes CAIRDLGGGYEQYF.

V is TRBV5-1 and J is TRBJ2-5, with 8 nucleotides matching TRBD2. The V segment lost 2 bases and the J segment 0 bases; nucleotides outside the gene matches: 6. This CDR3 region has 16 residues. CDR1 and CDR2 (germline): SGHRS, YFSETQ. The CDR3 here is CASSFLAGGDQETQYF. For the CDR3, the DNA is TGCGCCAGCAGCTTTTTGGCCGGGGGGGACCAAGAGACCCAGTACTTC.

The chain couples TRBV4-2 to TRBJ1-2; D is possibly TRBD1 (6 bases). The CDR3 sequence is 15 residues long. V was pared by 3 bases and J by 0 bases, with 11 bases between. Germline CDR1 LGHNA, CDR2 YNFKEQ. The CDR3 DNA follows: TGTGCCAGCAGCCACACGGACAGTCCTAACTATGGCTACACCTTC. It encodes CASSHTDSPNYGYTF.

This clonotype was counted at least ten times. This sequence joins TRBV12-3 or TRBV12-4 and TRBJ2-1; tentative D call: TRBD1 (5 bases). This CDR3 contains 14 residues. Trimming removed 6 bases at V and 6 bases at J, with 15 bases between. For the CDR3, the DNA is TGTGCCAGCAGGGTAAGGGGAAGGCTCAATGAGCAGTTCTTC. Protein sequence: CASRVRGRLNEQFF.

The V and J genes are TRBV18 and TRBJ2-7; no clear D. The CDR3 runs 15 residues. V dropped 3 bases and J dropped 0 bases, with 12 bases sitting between them. Germline V gives CDR1 KGHSH, CDR2 LQKENI. CDR3 residues: CASSPRHFLSYEQYF. The CDR3 DNA reads as TGTGCCAGCTCACCCCGACACTTCCTCTCCTACGAGCAGTACTTC.

The genes are TRBV7-2 and TRBJ2-7, with D possibly TRBD1 on 7 matching bases. This CDR3 spans 15 amino acids. Per the germline V gene, CDR1 is SGHTA and CDR2 is FQGNSA. The ends were cut back, 7 bases at V and 5 bases at J, with 21 bases in the middle. The CDR3 nucleotides read TGTGCCAGCACCGAAACGACAGGGACTCTCGACGAGCAGTACTTC. Translated: CASTETTGTLDEQYF.

At least ten counts were recorded for this clonotype. The gene calls are TRBV15 and TRBJ2-2, with D tentatively TRBD2 (6 bases). This CDR3 has 17 amino acids. The V and J ends lost 4 bases and 6 bases respectively, with 21 bases between them. Germline V gene data show CDR1 as LNHNV and CDR2 as YYDKDF (reference sequence). CDR3 region: CATSTYGFRRVPGELFF. CDR3 bases: TGTGCCACCAGCACCTATGGGTTCCGGAGGGTGCCCGGGGAGCTGTTTTTT. The variable domain in full, with the rest retrieved from reference TRBV15 and TRBJ2-2, is DAMVIQNPRYQVTQFGKPVTLSCSQTLNHNVMYWYQQKSSQAPKLLFHYYDKDFNNEADTPDNFQSRRPNTSFCFLDIRSPGLGDTAMYLCATSTYGFRRVPGELFFGEGSRLTVL.

This clonotype showed up just a few times. The V gene is TRBV5-1, the J gene TRBJ1-1, with D uncertain. The CDR3 consists of 13 residues. V lost 3 bases and J 4 bases, leaving 10 bases between the germline ends. Germline-derived CDR1 and CDR2 are SGHRS and YFSETQ. CDR3 loop: CASSSSIGTEAFF. CDR3 in DNA: TGCGCCAGCAGCTCTTCAATAGGCACTGAAGCTTTCTTT.

The chain couples TRBV29-1 to TRBJ1-6; D is uncertain. The V end was cut by 4 bases, the J end by 7 bases, with 14 bases between. Germline V gene lookup returns CDR1 SQVTM and CDR2 ANQGSEA. The CDR3 totals 14 residues. CDR3 region: CSVVMGPGNSPLHF. In nucleotides, the CDR3 is TGCAGCGTTGTGATGGGCCCTGGAAATTCACCCCTCCACTTT. The variable domain in full, with the rest retrieved from reference TRBV29-1 and TRBJ1-6, is SAVISQKPSRDICQRGTSLTIQCQVDSQVTMMFWYRQQPGQSLTLIATANQGSEATYESGFVIDKFPISRPNLTFSTLTVSNMSPEDSSIYLCSVVMGPGNSPLHFGNGTRLTVT.

Only a few counts were recorded for this clonotype. V is TRBV20-1 and J is TRBJ1-1; D is possibly TRBD1 (6 bases). The V gene's germline CDR1 is DFQATT and CDR2 SNEGSKA (reference sequence). Trimming stripped 5 bases from V and 2 bases from J, with 12 bases between. This CDR3 has 13 amino acids. The CDR3 loop reads CSAGYRDNTEAFF. CDR3 coding DNA: TGCAGTGCTGGTTACAGGGATAACACTGAAGCTTTCTTT.

V is TRBV4-1 and J is TRBJ1-4, with TRBD1 matching over 9 bases. This CDR3 contains 17 residues. Germline CDR1 is MGHRA and CDR2 is YSYEKL. Trimming cost V 4 bases and J 4 bases; bases outside gene matches: 10. The CDR3 loop reads CASSPGQGKGHNEKLFF. DNA for the CDR3: TGCGCCAGCAGCCCAGGACAGGGGAAGGGTCATAATGAAAAACTGTTTTTT.

CDR3 residues: CAIREFFFWGGYEQYF. CDR3 in DNA: TGTGCCATCCGAGAATTTTTTTTCTGGGGGGGGTACGAGCAGTACTTC. The V gene is TRBV10-3, the J gene TRBJ2-7; 7 bases align to TRBD2. The V segment lost 8 bases and the J segment 4 bases; nucleotides outside the gene matches: 17. The CDR3 extends over 16 amino acids. Germline loops: CDR1 ENHRY, CDR2 SYGVKD.

The CDR3: CASSLDGFGDEQYF. The CDR3 nucleotides read TGTGCCAGCAGCTTAGACGGGTTCGGCGACGAGCAGTACTTC. The chain employs TRBV11-2 and TRBJ2-7; D ambiguous. V was cut by 0 bases and J by 5 bases, with 11 bases left in between. CDR1 is SGHAT, CDR2 FQNNGV, per germline. The CDR3 has 14 amino acids.

In this sample, this clonotype turned up a few times. V usage is TRBV12-3 or TRBV12-4 and J usage is TRBJ1-6, with unresolved D. CDR3 size: 14 residues. V lost 4 bases and J lost 10, with 14 bases in between. CDR3 in amino acids: CASSYGPTGSPLHF. The CDR3 DNA is TGTGCCAGCAGTTACGGACCGACCGGCTCACCCCTCCACTTT.

This chain connects TRBV9 to TRBJ2-1, with 7 nucleotides matching TRBD2. Losses at the gene ends were 4 bases for V and 9 bases for J; bases not matched to a gene: 13. From germline, CDR1 is SGDLS and CDR2 YYNGEE. This CDR3 is built from 15 residues. The chain's CDR3 is CASSPGGMPGSEQFF. CDR3 coding DNA: TGTGCCAGCAGCCCCGGGGGGATGCCAGGTAGTGAGCAGTTCTTC.

The chain links TRBV5-1 to TRBJ1-1; D remains ambiguous. CDR1 is SGHRS and CDR2 is YFSETQ in the germline V gene. The CDR3 runs 15 residues. V shed 4 bases and J shed 0 bases, with 13 bases lying between them. The CDR3 DNA reads TGCGCCAGCAGCGAGGAGGGAAGATTGAACACTGAAGCTTTCTTT. This translates into CASSEEGRLNTEAFF.

This clonotype was picked up a small number of times. This chain connects TRBV30 to TRBJ2-1, with D possibly being TRBD1 (5 bases). The CDR3 has 14 residues. Looked up from germline, CDR1 is GTSNPN and CDR2 is SVGIG (reference sequence). Deletions cut 0 bases from V and 3 bases from J, with 9 bases between. CDR3 DNA sequence: TGTGCCTGGAGTGTATCCAGGGTCTACAATGAGCAGTTCTTC. Amino acids: CAWSVSRVYNEQFF.

The chain is built from TRBV11-2 and TRBJ1-1, with D unclear. Germline CDR1 and CDR2: SGHAT and FQNNGV. Trimming cost V 6 bases and J 1 base, with 12 bases left between them. The CDR3 is made up of 14 amino acids. CDR3 in DNA: TGTGCCAGCAGGCCGGCCCTGGGGAACACTGAAGCTTTCTTT. Protein product: CASRPALGNTEAFF.

The chain has TRBV12-3 or TRBV12-4 and TRBJ2-1; TRBD2 matches 7 bases. V shed 5 bases, J shed 2 bases, and the junction held 6 bases outside the gene matches. The CDR3 runs to 15 residues. In DNA form, the CDR3 reads TGTGCCAGCAGTCCCCAGGGAGGGCCCTACAATGAGCAGTTCTTC. Encoded protein: CASSPQGGPYNEQFF.

This clonotype was picked up a small number of times. The V gene is TRBV9, the J gene TRBJ2-5; D might be TRBD1 (5 bases). CDR3 length: 14 residues. CDR1 and CDR2 (germline): SGDLS, YYNGEE. V was pared by 3 bases and J by 5 bases, with 14 bases between. CDR3 loop: CASSASGIWETQYF. CDR3 DNA: TGTGCCAGCAGCGCCTCAGGGATCTGGGAGACCCAGTACTTC.

The V and J genes are TRBV4-3 and TRBJ2-6; no definite D call. V lost 3 bases and J lost 4, with 19 bases in between. Germline values: CDR1 LGHNA, CDR2 YSLEER. The length of the CDR3 is 18 residues. DNA of the CDR3: TGCGCCAGCAGCCAGGACCTAAGTGGGTCTCTGGGGGCCAACGTCCTGACTTTC. This translates into CASSQDLSGSLGANVLTF.